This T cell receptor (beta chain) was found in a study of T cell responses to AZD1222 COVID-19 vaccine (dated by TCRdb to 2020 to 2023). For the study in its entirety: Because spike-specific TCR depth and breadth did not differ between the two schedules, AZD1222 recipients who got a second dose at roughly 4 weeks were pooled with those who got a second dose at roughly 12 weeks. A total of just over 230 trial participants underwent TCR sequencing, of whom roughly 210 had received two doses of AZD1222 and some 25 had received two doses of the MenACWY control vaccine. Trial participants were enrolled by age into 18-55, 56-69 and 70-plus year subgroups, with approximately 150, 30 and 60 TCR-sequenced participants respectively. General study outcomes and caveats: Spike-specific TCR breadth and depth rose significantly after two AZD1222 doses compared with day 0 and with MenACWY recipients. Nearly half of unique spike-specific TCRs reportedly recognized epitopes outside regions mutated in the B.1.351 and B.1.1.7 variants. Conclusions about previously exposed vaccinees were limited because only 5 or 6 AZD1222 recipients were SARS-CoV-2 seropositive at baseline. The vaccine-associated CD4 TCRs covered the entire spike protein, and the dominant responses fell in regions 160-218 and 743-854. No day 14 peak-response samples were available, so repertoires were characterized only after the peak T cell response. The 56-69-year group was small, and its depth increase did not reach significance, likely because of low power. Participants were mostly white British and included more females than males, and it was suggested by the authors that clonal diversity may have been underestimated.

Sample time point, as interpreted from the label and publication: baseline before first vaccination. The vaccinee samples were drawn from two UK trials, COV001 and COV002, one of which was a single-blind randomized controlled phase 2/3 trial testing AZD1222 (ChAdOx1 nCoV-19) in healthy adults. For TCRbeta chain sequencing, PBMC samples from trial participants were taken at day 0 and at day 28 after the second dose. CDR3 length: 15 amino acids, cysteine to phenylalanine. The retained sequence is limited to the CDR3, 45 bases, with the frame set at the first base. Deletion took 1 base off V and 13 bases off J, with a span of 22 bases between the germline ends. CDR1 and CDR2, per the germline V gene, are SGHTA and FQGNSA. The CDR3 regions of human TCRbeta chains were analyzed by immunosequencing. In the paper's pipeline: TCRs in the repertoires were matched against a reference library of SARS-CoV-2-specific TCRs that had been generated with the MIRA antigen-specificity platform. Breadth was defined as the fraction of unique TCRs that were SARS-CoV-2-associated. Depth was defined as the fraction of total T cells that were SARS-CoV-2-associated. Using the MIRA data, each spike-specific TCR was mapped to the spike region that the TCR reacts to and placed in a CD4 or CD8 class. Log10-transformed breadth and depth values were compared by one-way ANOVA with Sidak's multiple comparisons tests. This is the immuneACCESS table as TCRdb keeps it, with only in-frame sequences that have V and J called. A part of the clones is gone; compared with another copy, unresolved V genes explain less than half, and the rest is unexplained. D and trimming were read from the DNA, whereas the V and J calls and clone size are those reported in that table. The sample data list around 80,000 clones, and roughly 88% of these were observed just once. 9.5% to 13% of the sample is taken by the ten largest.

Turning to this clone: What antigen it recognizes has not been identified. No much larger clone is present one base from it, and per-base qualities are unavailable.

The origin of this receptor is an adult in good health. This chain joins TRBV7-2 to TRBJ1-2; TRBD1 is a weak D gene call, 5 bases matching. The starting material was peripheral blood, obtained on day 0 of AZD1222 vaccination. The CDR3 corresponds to CASSLDRIGTRVITF. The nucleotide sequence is TGTGCCAGCAGCTTAGACAGGATCGGGACTAGAGTCATCACCTTC.